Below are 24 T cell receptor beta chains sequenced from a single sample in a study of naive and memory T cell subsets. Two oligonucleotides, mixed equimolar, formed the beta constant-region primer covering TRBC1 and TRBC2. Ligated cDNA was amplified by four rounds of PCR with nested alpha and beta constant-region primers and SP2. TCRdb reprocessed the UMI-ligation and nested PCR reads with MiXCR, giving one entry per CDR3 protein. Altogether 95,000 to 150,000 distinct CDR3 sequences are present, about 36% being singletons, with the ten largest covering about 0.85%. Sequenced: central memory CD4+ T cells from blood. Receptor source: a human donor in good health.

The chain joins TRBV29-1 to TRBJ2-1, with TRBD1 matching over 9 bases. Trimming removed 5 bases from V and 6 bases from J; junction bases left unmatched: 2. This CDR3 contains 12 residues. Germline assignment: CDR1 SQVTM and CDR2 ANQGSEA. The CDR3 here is CSVRTGANEQFF. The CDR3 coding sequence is TGCAGCGTTAGGACAGGGGCCAATGAGCAGTTCTTC.

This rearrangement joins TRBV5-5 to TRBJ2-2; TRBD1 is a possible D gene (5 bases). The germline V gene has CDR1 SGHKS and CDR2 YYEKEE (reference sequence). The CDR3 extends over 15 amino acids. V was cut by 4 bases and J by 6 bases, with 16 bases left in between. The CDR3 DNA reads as TGTGCCAGCAGCCCGGAAGCAGGGATCGCCGGGGAGCTGTTTTTT. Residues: CASSPEAGIAGELFF.

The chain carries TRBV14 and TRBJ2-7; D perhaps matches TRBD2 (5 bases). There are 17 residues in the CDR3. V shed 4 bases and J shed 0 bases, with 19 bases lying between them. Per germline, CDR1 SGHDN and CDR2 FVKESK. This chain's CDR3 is CASSRRGSSRDSYEQYF. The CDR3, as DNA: TGTGCCAGCAGCCGCCGGGGATCGTCAAGAGACTCCTACGAGCAGTACTTC.

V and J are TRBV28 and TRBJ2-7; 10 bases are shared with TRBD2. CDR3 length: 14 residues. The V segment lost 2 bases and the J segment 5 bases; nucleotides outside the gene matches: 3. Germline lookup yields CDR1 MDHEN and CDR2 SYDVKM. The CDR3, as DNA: TGTGCCAGCAGTTTACTAGCGGGAGACCACGAGCAGTACTTC. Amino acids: CASSLLAGDHEQYF. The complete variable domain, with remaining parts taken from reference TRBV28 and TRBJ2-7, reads DVKVTQSSRYLVKRTGEKVFLECVQDMDHENMFWYRQDPGLGLRLIYFSYDVKMKEKGDIPEGYSVSREKKERFSLILESASTNQTSMYLCASSLLAGDHEQYFGPGTRLTVT.

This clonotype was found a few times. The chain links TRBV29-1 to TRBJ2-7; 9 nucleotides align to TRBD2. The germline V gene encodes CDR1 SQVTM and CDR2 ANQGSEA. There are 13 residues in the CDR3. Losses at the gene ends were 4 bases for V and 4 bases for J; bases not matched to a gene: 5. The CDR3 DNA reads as TGCAGCGTTGGGCCTAGCGGGGCATACGAGCAGTACTTC. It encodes CSVGPSGAYEQYF.

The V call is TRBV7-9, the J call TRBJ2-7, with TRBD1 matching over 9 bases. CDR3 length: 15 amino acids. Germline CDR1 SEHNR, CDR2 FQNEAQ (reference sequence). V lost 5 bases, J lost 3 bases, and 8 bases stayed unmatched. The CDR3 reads CASSHKPGQGYEQYF. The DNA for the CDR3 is TGTGCCAGCAGCCATAAACCGGGACAGGGCTACGAGCAGTACTTC.

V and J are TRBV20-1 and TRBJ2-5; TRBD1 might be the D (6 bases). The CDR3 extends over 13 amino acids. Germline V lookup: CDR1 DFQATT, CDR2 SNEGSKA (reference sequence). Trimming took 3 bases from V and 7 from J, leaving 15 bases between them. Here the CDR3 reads CSASGTTTGTQYF. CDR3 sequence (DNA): TGCAGTGCTAGTGGGACAACGACCGGGACCCAGTACTTC.

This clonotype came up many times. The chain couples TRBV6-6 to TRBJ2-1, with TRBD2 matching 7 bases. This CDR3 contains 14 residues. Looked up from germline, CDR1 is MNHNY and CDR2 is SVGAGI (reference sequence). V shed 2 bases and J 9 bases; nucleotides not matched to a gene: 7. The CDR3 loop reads CASSYAISGAEQFF. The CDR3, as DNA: TGTGCCAGCAGTTACGCCATCAGCGGGGCTGAGCAGTTCTTC.

The chain's CDR3 is CASSSQTVLGELFF. For the CDR3, the DNA is TGTGCCAGCAGTTCCCAGACAGTATTAGGGGAGCTGTTTTTT. The J gene is TRBJ2-2, the V gene TRBV28, with D possibly matching TRBD1 (5 bases). Trimming shortened V by 4 bases and J by 8 bases, and 14 bases separated the two germline ends. Germline lookup yields CDR1 MDHEN and CDR2 SYDVKM. The CDR3 has 14 amino acids.

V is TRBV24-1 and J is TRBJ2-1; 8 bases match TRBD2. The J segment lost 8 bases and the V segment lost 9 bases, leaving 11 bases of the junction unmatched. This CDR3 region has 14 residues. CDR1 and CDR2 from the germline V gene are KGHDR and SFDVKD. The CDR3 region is CATQRSGSLDEQFF. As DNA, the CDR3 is TGTGCCACCCAACGGAGCGGGAGTTTGGATGAGCAGTTCTTC.

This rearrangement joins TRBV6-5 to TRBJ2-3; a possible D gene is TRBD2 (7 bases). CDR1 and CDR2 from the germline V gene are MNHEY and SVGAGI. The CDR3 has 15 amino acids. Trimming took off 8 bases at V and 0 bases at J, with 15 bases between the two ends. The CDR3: CASRRGAWSTDTQYF. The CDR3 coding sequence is TGTGCCAGCCGTCGGGGGGCGTGGAGCACAGATACGCAGTATTTT.

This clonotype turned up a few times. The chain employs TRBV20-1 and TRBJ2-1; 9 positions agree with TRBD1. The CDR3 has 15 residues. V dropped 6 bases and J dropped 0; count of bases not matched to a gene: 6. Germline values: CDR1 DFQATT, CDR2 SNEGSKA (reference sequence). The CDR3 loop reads CSAPGTGISYNEQFF. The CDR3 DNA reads TGCAGTGCCCCCGGGACAGGGATCTCCTACAATGAGCAGTTCTTC.

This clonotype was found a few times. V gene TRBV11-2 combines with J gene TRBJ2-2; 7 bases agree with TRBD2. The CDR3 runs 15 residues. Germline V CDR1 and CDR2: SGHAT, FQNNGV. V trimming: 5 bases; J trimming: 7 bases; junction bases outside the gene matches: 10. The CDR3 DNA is TGTGCCAGCAGCCCAACCACTAGCGTGGTCGGGGAGCTGTTTTTT. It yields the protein CASSPTTSVVGELFF.

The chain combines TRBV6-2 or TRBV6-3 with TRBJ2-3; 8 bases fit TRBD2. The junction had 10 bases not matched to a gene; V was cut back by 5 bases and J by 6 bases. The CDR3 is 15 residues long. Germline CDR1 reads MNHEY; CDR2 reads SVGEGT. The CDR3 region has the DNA TGTGCCAGCAGTGACGGGATTACTAGCGGTGATACGCAGTATTTT. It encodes CASSDGITSGDTQYF.

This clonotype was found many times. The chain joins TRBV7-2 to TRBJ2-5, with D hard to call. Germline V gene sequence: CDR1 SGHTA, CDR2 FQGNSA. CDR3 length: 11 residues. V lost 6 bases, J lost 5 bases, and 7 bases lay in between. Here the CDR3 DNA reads TGTGCCAGCAGTTATAGCGAGACCCAGTACTTC. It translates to CASSYSETQYF.

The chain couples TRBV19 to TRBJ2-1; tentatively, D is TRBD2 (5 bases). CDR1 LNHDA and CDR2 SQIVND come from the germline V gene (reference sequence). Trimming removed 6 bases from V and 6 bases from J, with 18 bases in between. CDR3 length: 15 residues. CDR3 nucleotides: TGTGCCAGTAGAGACCTCAGTTCGGGGTCCAATGAGCAGTTCTTC. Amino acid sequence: CASRDLSSGSNEQFF.

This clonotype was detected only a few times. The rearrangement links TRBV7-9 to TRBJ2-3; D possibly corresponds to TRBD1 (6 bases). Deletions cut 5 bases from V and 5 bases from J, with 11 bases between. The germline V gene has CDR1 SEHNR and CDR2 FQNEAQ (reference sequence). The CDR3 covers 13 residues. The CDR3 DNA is TGTGCCAGCAGCATCACACAGGGAGATACGCAGTATTTT. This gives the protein CASSITQGDTQYF.

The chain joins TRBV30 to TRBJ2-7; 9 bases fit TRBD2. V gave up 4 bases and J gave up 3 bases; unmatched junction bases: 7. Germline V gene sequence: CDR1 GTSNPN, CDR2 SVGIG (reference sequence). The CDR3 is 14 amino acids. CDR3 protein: CAWNLGGRGYEQYF. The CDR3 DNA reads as TGTGCCTGGAATCTAGGCGGGAGGGGCTACGAGCAGTACTTC.

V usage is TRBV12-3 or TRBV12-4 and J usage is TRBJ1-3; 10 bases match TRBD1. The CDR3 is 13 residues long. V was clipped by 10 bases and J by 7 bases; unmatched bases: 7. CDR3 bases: TGTGCCACCAGCGGGACAGGGGTGAACACCATATATTTT. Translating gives CATSGTGVNTIYF.

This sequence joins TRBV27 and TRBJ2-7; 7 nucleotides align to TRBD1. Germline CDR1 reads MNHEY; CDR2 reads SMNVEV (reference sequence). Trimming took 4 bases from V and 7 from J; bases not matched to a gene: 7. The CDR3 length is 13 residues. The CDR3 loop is CASSWDRQGEQYF. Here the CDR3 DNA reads TGTGCCAGCAGTTGGGACAGACAAGGGGAGCAGTACTTC.

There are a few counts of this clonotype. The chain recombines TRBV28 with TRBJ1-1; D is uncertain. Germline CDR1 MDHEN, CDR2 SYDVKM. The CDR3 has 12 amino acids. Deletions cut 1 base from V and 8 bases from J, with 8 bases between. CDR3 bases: TGTGCCAGCAGTTTATACCGAGCCGAAGCTTTCTTT. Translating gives CASSLYRAEAFF.

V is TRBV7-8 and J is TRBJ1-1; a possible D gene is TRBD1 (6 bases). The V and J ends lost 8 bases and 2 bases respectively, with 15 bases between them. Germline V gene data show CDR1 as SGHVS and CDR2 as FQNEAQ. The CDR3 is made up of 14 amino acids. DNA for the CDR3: TGTGCCAGCGCCAAGGGGGACCTTAACACTGAAGCTTTCTTT. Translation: CASAKGDLNTEAFF.

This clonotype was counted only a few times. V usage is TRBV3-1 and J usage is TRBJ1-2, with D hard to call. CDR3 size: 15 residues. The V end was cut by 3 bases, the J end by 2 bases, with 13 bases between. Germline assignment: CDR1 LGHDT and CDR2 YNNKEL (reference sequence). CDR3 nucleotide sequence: TGTGCCAGCAGCCATGAGACAATGAACAACTATGGCTACACCTTC. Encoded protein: CASSHETMNNYGYTF.

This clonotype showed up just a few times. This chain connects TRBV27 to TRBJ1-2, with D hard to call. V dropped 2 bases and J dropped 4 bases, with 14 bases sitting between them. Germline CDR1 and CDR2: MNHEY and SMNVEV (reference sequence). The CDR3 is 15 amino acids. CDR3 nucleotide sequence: TGTGCCAGCAGTTTAAAGGTGAAGGGCTCCTATGGCTACACCTTC. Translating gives CASSLKVKGSYGYTF.